Presented here are 31 T cell receptor beta chains from one specimen sequenced in a study of CD8+ T cells in alopecia areata. Reverse transcribed after extraction, RNA yielded cDNA as the sequencing template. This table comes from immunoSEQ multiplex PCR, and its TCRdb copy is limited to in-frame clones, with some not included. The top ten hold approximately 18% of the sample, which has tens of thousands of clones, 60% to 85% seen once. Input material: NKG2D-low CD8+ T cells sorted from blood. The receptors come from a human donor with alopecia areata.

In regard to this clone: The germline gene is not matched at one end of the junction; a read error may be the cause. This chain uses TRBV7-7 with TRBJ2-1; D tentatively fits TRBD1 or TRBD2 (5 bases each). This CDR3 has 13 residues. Germline V gene lookup returns CDR1 SSHAT and CDR2 FNYEAQ (reference sequence). CDR3 region: CASSLGEYNEQFF. DNA of the CDR3: TGTGCTAGCAGCCTGGGGGAGTACAATGAGCAGTTCTTC.

In this sample, this clone turned up a few times. J is TRBJ2-3 and V is TRBV19, with D possibly TRBD2 on 7 matching bases. CDR3 length equals 16 residues. The V end lost 2 bases, the J end lost 0 bases, and 12 bases lay between the germline ends. Germline V lookup: CDR1 LNHDA, CDR2 SQIVND (reference sequence). Here the CDR3 DNA reads TGTGCCAGTAGTATATCGGGCGGGGGCAGCACAGATACGCAGTATTTT. This codes for CASSISGGGSTDTQYF. The full variable domain, its missing parts supplied by reference TRBV19 and TRBJ2-3, is DGGITQSPKYLFRKEGQNVTLSCEQNLNHDAMYWYRQDPGQGLRLIYYSQIVNDFQKGDIAEGYSVSREKKESFPLTVTSAQKNPTAFYLCASSISGGGSTDTQYFGPGTRLTVL.

This clone has only a few counts. V is TRBV19 and J is TRBJ1-2; 9 nucleotides align to TRBD1. The length of the CDR3 is 15 residues. The germline V gene has CDR1 LNHDA and CDR2 SQIVND (reference sequence). Trimming cost V 5 bases and J 6 bases; bases outside gene matches: 10. Here the CDR3 DNA reads TGTGCCAGTAGTCCCCGGACAGGGGTAATAGATGGCTACACCTTC. Its translation is CASSPRTGVIDGYTF.

The chain carries TRBV29-1 and TRBJ2-5; no definite D call. The V gene lost 2 bases and the J gene lost 4 bases, with 17 bases spanning the gap. The length of the CDR3 is 15 residues. CDR1 is SQVTM, CDR2 ANQGSEA, per germline. In nucleotides, the CDR3 is TGCAGCGTTGAATTTTGGGTTACGGCTGGAGAGACCCAGTACTTC. Residues: CSVEFWVTAGETQYF.

The chain carries TRBV29-1 and TRBJ2-5; 8 bases fit TRBD2. The CDR3 sequence is 13 residues long. V trimming: 5 bases; J trimming: 4 bases; junction bases outside the gene matches: 6. Germline V gene data show CDR1 as SQVTM and CDR2 as ANQGSEA. The CDR3 reads CSVRPAGVETQYF. CDR3 nucleotide sequence: TGCAGCGTTCGTCCAGCGGGGGTAGAGACCCAGTACTTC.

The chain couples TRBV18 to TRBJ2-7; 9 bases agree with TRBD1. The CDR3 totals 14 residues. The germline gives CDR1 KGHSH, CDR2 LQKENI. J was trimmed by 1 base and V by 3 bases; bases with no gene match: 1. The CDR3 DNA reads TGTGCCAGCTCACCTGGGACAGGGTCCTACGAGCAGTACTTC. Its protein is CASSPGTGSYEQYF.

This clone was seen once. The J gene is TRBJ2-7, the V gene TRBV4-2; possible D gene TRBD1, 6 bases. The CDR3 length is 16 residues. Deletions cut 0 bases from V and 3 bases from J, with 15 bases between. Germline lookup yields CDR1 LGHNA and CDR2 YNFKEQ. The CDR3 DNA reads as TGTGCCAGCAGCCAAGAAGGGGGATCAGGCTTCTACGAGCAGTACTTC. Its translation is CASSQEGGSGFYEQYF.

This chain uses TRBV30 with TRBJ2-5; D gene unclear. Germline V gene data show CDR1 as GTSNPN and CDR2 as SVGIG (reference sequence). The CDR3 has 13 residues. Trimming shortened V by 1 base and J by 4 bases, and 10 bases separated the two germline ends. The CDR3 is CAWSGAFGETQYF. CDR3 sequence (DNA): TGTGCCTGGAGTGGGGCTTTTGGAGAGACCCAGTACTTC.

This clone rates as medium-sized. The chain employs TRBV5-1 and TRBJ2-7; D remains ambiguous. CDR3 length: 16 amino acids. Germline-derived CDR1 and CDR2 are SGHRS and YFSETQ. V gave up 0 bases and J gave up 3 bases, with 16 bases separating them. The CDR3 DNA is TGCGCCAGCAGCTTGGCGGGCAGCGAGCTAATCTACGAGCAGTACTTC. It is translated as CASSLAGSELIYEQYF.

The rearrangement links TRBV7-9 to TRBJ1-2; 7 bases are shared with TRBD1. The CDR3 has 13 residues. Losses at the gene ends were 5 bases for V and 3 bases for J; bases not matched to a gene: 3. Germline V gene lookup returns CDR1 SEHNR and CDR2 FQNEAQ (reference sequence). The CDR3 nucleotides read TGTGCCAGCAGCCACGACAGGGACTATGGCTACACCTTC. Amino acids: CASSHDRDYGYTF.

This chain joins TRBV7-6 and TRBJ2-5; D is perhaps TRBD2 (7 bases). Looked up from germline, CDR1 is SGHVS and CDR2 is FNYEAQ. The CDR3 contains 16 residues. Trimming took 2 bases from V and 1 from J, leaving 14 bases between them. CDR3 sequence: CASSLWAGEGQETQYF. CDR3 nucleotides: TGTGCCAGCAGCTTATGGGCAGGGGAGGGCCAAGAGACCCAGTACTTC.

In DNA, the CDR3 is TGTGCCAGCAGCTACCTAGCGGGGGGATACAATGAGCAGTTCTTC. Amino acid sequence: CASSYLAGGYNEQFF. The chain has TRBV7-8 and TRBJ2-1, with TRBD2 matching 11 bases. The CDR3 covers 15 residues. Germline CDR1 and CDR2: SGHVS and FQNEAQ. The V gene end was trimmed by 4 bases and the J gene end by 4 bases; junction bases not matched to a gene: 3.

For the CDR3, the DNA is TGTGCCAGCTCCCCGGGACAGGGAGATAGGACCCAGTACTTC. This encodes CASSPGQGDRTQYF. V gene TRBV27 combines with J gene TRBJ2-5; 9 bases fit TRBD1. The CDR3 runs 14 residues. Germline V CDR1 and CDR2: MNHEY, SMNVEV (reference sequence). V lost 8 bases to trimming and J lost 7 bases; unmatched junction nucleotides: 11.

The sample holds a few counts of this clone. This chain connects TRBV7-9 to TRBJ2-5, with 12 bases aligning to TRBD1. V lost 5 bases, J lost 0 bases, and 4 bases stayed unmatched. The CDR3 is 16 amino acids. CDR1 SEHNR and CDR2 FQNEAQ come from the germline V gene (reference sequence). This chain's CDR3 is CASSPGTGGDQETQYF. The CDR3 DNA follows: TGTGCCAGCAGCCCTGGGACAGGGGGCGACCAAGAGACCCAGTACTTC.

This clone occurred once. The chain is built from TRBV5-6 and TRBJ2-7; the D gene is possibly TRBD1 (6 bases). CDR1 SGHDT and CDR2 YYEEEE come from the germline V gene. Between the trimmed V and J ends, which lost 0 bases and 2 bases, there was a span of 9 bases. The CDR3 is 14 amino acids. CDR3 sequence reads: CASSLVGAAYEQYF. DNA for the CDR3: TGTGCCAGCAGCTTGGTGGGGGCCGCCTACGAGCAGTACTTC.

The V and J genes are TRBV4-1 and TRBJ2-1, with D tentatively TRBD1 (6 bases). Germline V lookup: CDR1 MGHRA, CDR2 YSYEKL. V was cut by 1 base and J by 4 bases, with 17 bases left in between. CDR3 length: 17 amino acids. CDR3 DNA sequence: TGCGCCAGCAGCCAAGCCCGAAACAGGGAAACTTACAATGAGCAGTTCTTC. Its protein product is CASSQARNRETYNEQFF.

The chain uses TRBV7-2 and TRBJ1-1; no definite D call. Germline CDR1 reads SGHTA; CDR2 reads FQGNSA. With 5 bases removed from V and 4 bases from J, the gap between germline ends came to 5 bases. This CDR3 is built from 11 residues. Here the CDR3 reads CASSGITEAFF. The CDR3 nucleotides are TGTGCCAGCAGCGGAATCACTGAAGCTTTCTTT.

This clone has a handful of counts. V gene TRBV7-9 combines with J gene TRBJ1-1; possible D gene TRBD1, 5 bases. The V gene lost 1 base and the J gene lost 2 bases, with 8 bases spanning the gap. The CDR3 length is 14 residues. Germline loops: CDR1 SEHNR, CDR2 FQNEAQ (reference sequence). This CDR3 is CASSLEGINTEAFF. CDR3 nucleotide sequence: TGTGCCAGCAGCTTAGAGGGGATAAACACTGAAGCTTTCTTT.

In regard to this clone: Germline is not matched at one junction end, which may reflect a read error. This chain's CDR3 is CSVPEISGANVPTF. CDR3 coding DNA: TGCAGCGTCCCCGAAATCTCTGGGGCCAACGTCCCGACTTTC. This chain uses TRBV29-1 with TRBJ2-6; D may be TRBD1 (5 bases). Germline V lookup: CDR1 SQVTM, CDR2 ANQGSEA. This CDR3 has 14 amino acids.

J is TRBJ2-3 and V is TRBV27; weak D call: TRBD2 (5 bases). CDR3 size: 15 residues. Deletions cut 5 bases from V and 0 bases from J, with 12 bases between. Germline V CDR1 and CDR2: MNHEY, SMNVEV (reference sequence). The CDR3 DNA sequence: TGTGCCAGCAGTACGGAGGACCCTAGCACAGATACGCAGTATTTT. Translated, it gives CASSTEDPSTDTQYF.

A few counts support this clone. This rearrangement joins TRBV27 to TRBJ2-4, with D unresolved. CDR1 is MNHEY, CDR2 SMNVEV, per germline (reference sequence). This CDR3 is 12 amino acids long. V shed 8 bases and J shed 3 bases, with 8 bases lying between them. CDR3 sequence reads: CASGIYKNIQYF. DNA of the CDR3: TGTGCCAGCGGGATCTACAAAAACATTCAGTACTTC.

This clone was seen a few times. This chain uses TRBV21-1 with TRBJ1-2; the DNA was not used to check the table's D call, TRBD1. TRBV21-1 is assigned pseudogene status. The CDR3 has 15 residues. The CDR3 here is CASTLNRTGRYGYTF. The CDR3 coding sequence is TGTGCCAGCACCCTAAATAGGACAGGTCGCTATGGCTACACCTTC.

This chain links TRBV19 with TRBJ2-3; 14 bases agree with TRBD2. Germline assignment: CDR1 LNHDA and CDR2 SQIVND (reference sequence). Trimming removed 3 bases from V and 6 bases from J; junction bases left unmatched: 2. This CDR3 spans 15 amino acids. Written as DNA, the CDR3 is TGTGCCAGTAGTATCGGGACTAGCGGGAGCGATACGCAGTATTTT. Translation: CASSIGTSGSDTQYF. Full variable domain (rest looked up from reference TRBV19 and TRBJ2-3): DGGITQSPKYLFRKEGQNVTLSCEQNLNHDAMYWYRQDPGQGLRLIYYSQIVNDFQKGDIAEGYSVSREKKESFPLTVTSAQKNPTAFYLCASSIGTSGSDTQYFGPGTRLTVL.

The CDR3 here is CASSYTENTEAFF. In DNA form, the CDR3 reads TGTGCCAGCAGCTACACAGAGAACACTGAAGCTTTCTTT. The V and J genes are TRBV6-5 and TRBJ1-1; D remains ambiguous. The V gene lost 6 bases and the J gene lost 1 base, with 9 bases spanning the gap. Germline CDR1 MNHEY, CDR2 SVGAGI. The CDR3 extends over 13 amino acids.

CDR3 nucleotides: TGTGCCAGCAGTGACTCACCCTCCGGGGGCTACACCTTC. Protein sequence: CASSDSPSGGYTF. The chain employs TRBV6-4 and TRBJ1-2; no firm D call. Germline-derived CDR1 and CDR2 are MRHNA and SNTAGT. V was pared by 0 bases and J by 8 bases, with 10 bases between. The CDR3 consists of 13 residues.

The chain combines TRBV2 with TRBJ1-5, with no clear D. The CDR3 is 14 amino acids. Germline CDR1 is SNHLY and CDR2 is FYNNEI. The ends were cut back, 2 bases at V and 4 bases at J, with 9 bases in the middle. DNA of the CDR3: TGTGCCAGCAGTGAATACAGCTCAAATCAGCCCCAGCATTTT. Its protein product is CASSEYSSNQPQHF.

This clone was recorded only once. This specimen includes other DNA sequences encoding the same CDR3. This sequence joins TRBV29-1 and TRBJ2-7; 9 nucleotides line up with TRBD1. The CDR3 covers 12 residues. V shed 6 bases, J shed 1 base, and the junction held 1 base outside the gene matches. Per germline, CDR1 SQVTM and CDR2 ANQGSEA. The CDR3 nucleotides read TGCAGCGTAGGGACAGGGTCCTACGAGCAGTACTTC. It specifies CSVGTGSYEQYF.

V usage is TRBV4-3 and J usage is TRBJ2-7; no clear D. Deletions cut 0 bases from V and 3 bases from J, with 12 bases between. The germline V gene encodes CDR1 LGHNA and CDR2 YSLEER. This CDR3 contains 15 residues. The DNA for the CDR3 is TGCGCCAGCAGCCAAGATATGGGCACCATCTACGAGCAGTACTTC. Translation gives CASSQDMGTIYEQYF.

V gene TRBV27 combines with J gene TRBJ1-5; no definite D call. The length of the CDR3 is 15 residues. The V and J ends lost 4 bases and 2 bases respectively, with 12 bases between them. The germline CDR1 and CDR2 sequences are MNHEY and SMNVEV (reference sequence). The CDR3 bases are TGTGCCAGCAGTTATCAAGGTAGCGGCAATCAGCCCCAGCATTTT. This encodes CASSYQGSGNQPQHF.

The gene calls are TRBV25-1 and TRBJ2-2; D call uncertain. V shed 8 bases and J shed 5 bases, with 9 bases lying between them. The germline CDR1 and CDR2 sequences are MGHDK and SYGVNS. The CDR3 has 12 residues. The DNA of the CDR3 is TGTGCCAGCGAGGTTAAAACCGGGGAGCTGTTTTTT. Its translation: CASEVKTGELFF.

The gene calls are TRBV7-9 and TRBJ1-5, with no clear D. CDR1 is SEHNR, CDR2 FQNEAQ, per germline (reference sequence). This CDR3 is 13 amino acids long. V was pared by 8 bases and J by 3 bases, with 11 bases between. The CDR3 DNA follows: TGTGCCAGCTCCGACGGCCACAATCAGCCCCAGCATTTT. Translated, it gives CASSDGHNQPQHF.